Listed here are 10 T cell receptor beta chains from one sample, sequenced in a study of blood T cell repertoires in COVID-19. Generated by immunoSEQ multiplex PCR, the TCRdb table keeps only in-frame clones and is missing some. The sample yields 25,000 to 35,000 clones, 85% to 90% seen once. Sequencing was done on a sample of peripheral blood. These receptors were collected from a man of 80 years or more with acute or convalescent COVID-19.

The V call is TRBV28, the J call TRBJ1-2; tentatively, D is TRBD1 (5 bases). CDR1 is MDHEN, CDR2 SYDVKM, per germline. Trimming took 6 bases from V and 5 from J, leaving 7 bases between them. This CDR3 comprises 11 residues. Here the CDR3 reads CASRAGYGYTF. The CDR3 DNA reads TGTGCCAGCAGGGCAGGGTATGGCTACACCTTC.

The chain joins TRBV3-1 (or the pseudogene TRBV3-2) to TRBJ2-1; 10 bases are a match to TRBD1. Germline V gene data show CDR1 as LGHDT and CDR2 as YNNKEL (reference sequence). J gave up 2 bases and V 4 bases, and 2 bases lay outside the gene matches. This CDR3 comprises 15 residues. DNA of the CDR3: TGTGCCAGCAGCCCCGGGACAGGGGCCTACAATGAGCAGTTCTTC. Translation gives CASSPGTGAYNEQFF.

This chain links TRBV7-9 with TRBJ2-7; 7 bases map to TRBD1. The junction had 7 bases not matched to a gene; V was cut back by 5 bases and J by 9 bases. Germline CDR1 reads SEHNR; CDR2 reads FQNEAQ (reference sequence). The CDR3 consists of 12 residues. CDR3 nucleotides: TGTGCCAGCAGCCCCTTGACAGGGAGGCAGTACTTC. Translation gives CASSPLTGRQYF.

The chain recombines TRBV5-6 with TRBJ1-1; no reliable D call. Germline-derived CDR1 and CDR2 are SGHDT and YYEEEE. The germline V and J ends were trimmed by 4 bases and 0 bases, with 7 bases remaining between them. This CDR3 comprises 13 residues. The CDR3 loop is CASSPGMNTEAFF. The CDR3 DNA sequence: TGTGCCAGCAGCCCTGGCATGAACACTGAAGCTTTCTTT.

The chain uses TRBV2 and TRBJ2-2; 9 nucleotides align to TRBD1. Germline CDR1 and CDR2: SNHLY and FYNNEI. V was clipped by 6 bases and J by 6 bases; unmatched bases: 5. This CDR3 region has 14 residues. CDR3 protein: CASRAQGAAGELFF. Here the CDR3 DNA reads TGTGCCAGCAGAGCACAGGGGGCGGCCGGGGAGCTGTTTTTT.

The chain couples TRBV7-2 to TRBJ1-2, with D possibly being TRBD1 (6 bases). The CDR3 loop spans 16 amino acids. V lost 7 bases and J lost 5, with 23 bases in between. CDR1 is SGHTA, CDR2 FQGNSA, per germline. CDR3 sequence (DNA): TGTGCCAGCATCGAAACGGGGGGCAGGGGAGGGTATGGCTACACCTTC. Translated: CASIETGGRGGYGYTF.

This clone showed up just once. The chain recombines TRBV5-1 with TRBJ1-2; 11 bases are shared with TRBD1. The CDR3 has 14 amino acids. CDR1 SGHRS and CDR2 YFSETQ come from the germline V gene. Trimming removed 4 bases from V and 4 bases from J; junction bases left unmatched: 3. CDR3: CASSRGQGAYGYTF. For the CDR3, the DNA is TGCGCCAGCAGCCGTGGACAGGGGGCCTATGGCTACACCTTC. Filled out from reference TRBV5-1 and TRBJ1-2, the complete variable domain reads KAGVTQTPRYLIKTRGQQVTLSCSPISGHRSVSWYQQTPGQGLQFLFEYFSETQRNKGNFPGRFSGRQFSNSRSEMNVSTLELGDSALYLCASSRGQGAYGYTFGSGTRLTVV.

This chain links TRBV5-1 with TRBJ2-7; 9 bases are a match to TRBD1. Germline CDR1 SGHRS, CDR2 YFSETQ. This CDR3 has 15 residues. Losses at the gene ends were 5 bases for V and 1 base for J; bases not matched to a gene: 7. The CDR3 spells CASRAGQGFSYEQYF. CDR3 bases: TGCGCCAGCAGGGCCGGACAGGGGTTTTCCTACGAGCAGTACTTC.

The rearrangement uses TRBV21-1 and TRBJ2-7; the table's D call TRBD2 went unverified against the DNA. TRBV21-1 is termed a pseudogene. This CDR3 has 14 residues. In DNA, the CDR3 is TGTGCCAGCAGGGTCGACCACGGGGAAGCCGAGCAGTACTTC. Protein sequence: CASRVDHGEAEQYF.

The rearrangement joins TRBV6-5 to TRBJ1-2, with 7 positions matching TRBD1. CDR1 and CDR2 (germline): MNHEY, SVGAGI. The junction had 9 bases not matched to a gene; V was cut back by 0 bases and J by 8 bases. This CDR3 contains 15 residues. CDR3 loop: CASSYSPRTGGGYTF. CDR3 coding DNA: TGTGCCAGCAGTTACTCACCGCGGACAGGTGGAGGCTACACCTTC.